This T cell receptor beta chain was recovered during a study of CD8+CD57+ T cells in acquired aplastic anemia. Those patients picked for sequencing had displayed CD8+CD57+ cell expansion on flow cytometry. For CDR3 and TCR beta VDJ profiling, genomic DNA was the template used. One entry per CDR3 protein, called by TCRdb with MiXCR from the reads. The data contain roughly 100,000 distinct CDR3 sequences, around 70% of them singletons. The table lists this clonotype with a count of one. The sample consisted of sorted CD4+, CD8+, or CD8+CD57+ T cells (not recorded which) from PBMCs. The clonotype originates from a human donor with aplastic anemia.

CDR3 sequence: CATLGQGNTEAFF. The DNA for the CDR3 is TGTGCCACCCTTGGACAGGGGAACACTGAAGCTTTCTTT. This chain uses TRBV10-3 with TRBJ1-1; 8 positions agree with TRBD1. The CDR3 has 13 amino acids. Losses at the gene ends were 10 bases for V and 1 base for J; bases not matched to a gene: 5. CDR1 and CDR2 (germline): ENHRY, SYGVKD.